This T cell receptor (beta chain) was identified during a study of identical twins. TCRdb analysed the 5' RACE reads with MiXCR anew, one entry per CDR3 protein. This table has hundreds of thousands of distinct CDR3 sequences, around 5.7% appearing once. Germline V CDR1 and CDR2: MNHEY, SMNVEV (reference sequence). The CDR3 covers 15 residues. With 3 bases removed from V and 4 bases from J, the gap between germline ends came to 14 bases. This clonotype was counted at least ten times. Antigen: not known. Study-wide findings and caveats: Insertions were fewer in abundant cord blood beta clonotypes, whereas memory repertoires showed none of this pattern. Shared out-of-frame alpha sequences (those common to twins) showed excess low generation probability. In beta out-of-frame sequences, the excess sharing between twins was weaker.

The genes are TRBV27 and TRBJ2-3, with D perhaps TRBD1 or TRBD2 (5 bases each). This receptor was taken from a man between 18 and 35 years old in good health. Specimen: naive T cells sorted from blood. DNA of the CDR3: TGTGCCAGCAGTTTTGGGGGTCCCCCAGCAGATACGCAGTATTTT. Its protein is CASSFGGPPADTQYF.